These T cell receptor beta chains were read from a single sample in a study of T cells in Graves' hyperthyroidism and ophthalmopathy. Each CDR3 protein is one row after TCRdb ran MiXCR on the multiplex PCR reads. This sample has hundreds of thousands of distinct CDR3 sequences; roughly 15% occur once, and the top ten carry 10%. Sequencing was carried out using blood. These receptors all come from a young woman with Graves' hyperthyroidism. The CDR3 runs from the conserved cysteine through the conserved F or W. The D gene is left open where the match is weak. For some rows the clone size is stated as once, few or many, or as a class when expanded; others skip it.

CASSQSLAEEAYEQYF,TGTGCCAGCAGTCAAAGCCTGGCGGAGGAGGCCTACGAGCAGTACTTC,TRBV2,TRBJ2-7,-,-
CASSLGDRHGDEQFF,TGTGCCAGCAGTTTAGGTGACCGACATGGGGATGAGCAGTTCTTC,TRBV12-3/TRBV12-4,TRBJ2-1,-,many
CSAPPLLAGEGYEQYF,TGCAGTGCCCCCCCCCTGCTAGCGGGTGAGGGCTACGAGCAGTACTTC,TRBV20-1,TRBJ2-7,TRBD2,many
CSARDRGELYEQYF,TGCAGTGCTCGAGACAGGGGAGAACTCTACGAGCAGTACTTC,TRBV20-1,TRBJ2-7,TRBD1,many
CASTELAEPQHF,TGTGCCAGCACCGAACTGGCAGAGCCCCAGCATTTT,TRBV28,TRBJ1-5,-,-
CASSRRGAYGYTF,TGTGCCAGCAGCCGTCGGGGAGCCTATGGCTACACCTTC,TRBV7-8,TRBJ1-2,-,many
CASSPGAGRETQYF,TGTGCCAGCAGCCCAGGCGCGGGCCGAGAGACCCAGTACTTC,TRBV7-2,TRBJ2-5,-,many
CASSQASDEQFF,TGTGCCAGCAGCCAAGCTAGCGATGAGCAGTTCTTC,TRBV3-1,TRBJ2-1,-,many
CASSLSLAGNYEQYF,TGTGCCAGCAGTTTAAGTCTAGCGGGGAACTACGAGCAGTACTTC,TRBV28,TRBJ2-7,TRBD2,many
CASSSTTREQYF,TGTGCCAGCAGCTCGACAACTCGCGAGCAGTACTTC,TRBV7-6,TRBJ2-7,-,-
CASSLIQGVRETQYF,TGTGCCAGCAGCTTAATTCAAGGGGTCAGAGAGACCCAGTACTTC,TRBV7-9,TRBJ2-5,-,few
CASSQSPGQGAAEQFF,TGTGCCAGCAGCCAATCGCCGGGACAGGGGGCGGCTGAGCAGTTCTTC,TRBV5-5,TRBJ2-1,TRBD1,-
CASSLTGQSYNSPLHF,TGTGCCAGCAGCTTAACGGGACAGTCTTATAATTCACCCCTCCACTTT,TRBV11-2,TRBJ1-6,TRBD1,-
CASSFIPGTDYEQYF,TGTGCCAGCAGTTTTATCCCGGGGACTGACTACGAGCAGTACTTC,TRBV12-3/TRBV12-4,TRBJ2-7,-,many
CASSYSREGEQFF,TGTGCCAGCAGTTACTCGAGAGAAGGTGAGCAGTTCTTC,TRBV6-6,TRBJ2-1,-,few